Listed here are 17 T cell receptor beta chains from one sample, sequenced in a study of blood T cell repertoires in COVID-19. Sequenced by immunoSEQ multiplex PCR; TCRdb stores in-frame clones only, minus some. This table holds 250,000 to 350,000 clones, 80% to 90% found once. The sample taken for sequencing was peripheral blood. The receptors shown here come from a woman in her forties or fifties who had recovered from COVID-19.

The V call is TRBV6-1, the J call TRBJ2-7, with D hard to call. The CDR3 contains 15 residues. Trimming removed 1 base at V and 6 bases at J, with 16 bases between. Germline-derived CDR1 and CDR2 are MNHNS and SASEGT. CDR3 residues: CASSEGFSVRFEQYF. DNA for the CDR3: TGTGCCAGCAGTGAAGGTTTCAGCGTCAGATTCGAGCAGTACTTC.

This rearrangement joins TRBV9 to TRBJ2-5; 9 bases fit TRBD2. Germline V gene lookup returns CDR1 SGDLS and CDR2 YYNGEE. V shed 0 bases and J 5 bases; nucleotides not matched to a gene: 8. The CDR3 covers 16 residues. The CDR3 loop reads CASSVAGGGAGETQYF. In DNA, the CDR3 is TGTGCCAGCAGCGTAGCTGGCGGGGGGGCTGGGGAGACCCAGTACTTC.

This chain connects TRBV3-1 (or the pseudogene TRBV3-2) to TRBJ2-5, with a tentative D call TRBD1 (5 bases). There are 17 residues in the CDR3. V gave up 3 bases and J gave up 5 bases, with 22 bases separating them. Looked up from germline, CDR1 is LGHDT and CDR2 is YNNKEL (reference sequence). Here the CDR3 reads CASSQVLPRTRRETQYF. The CDR3 DNA reads TGTGCCAGCAGCCAGGTCTTGCCGAGGACACGAAGGGAGACCCAGTACTTC.

The chain recombines TRBV7-9 with TRBJ2-7; 8 bases line up with TRBD1. Trimming took 1 base from V and 13 from J; bases not matched to a gene: 6. CDR3 length: 12 amino acids. Germline V gene data show CDR1 as SEHNR and CDR2 as FQNEAQ (reference sequence). For the CDR3, the DNA is TGTGCCAGCAGCTTAGGTCGGGACAGGCATTACTTC. Its protein product is CASSLGRDRHYF.

The chain joins TRBV3-1 (or the pseudogene TRBV3-2) to TRBJ1-2, with D hard to call. The CDR3 covers 13 residues. Trimming cost V 4 bases and J 2 bases, with 8 bases left between them. Germline assignment: CDR1 LGHDT and CDR2 YNNKEL (reference sequence). The CDR3 DNA reads TGTGCCAGCAGCCCGGGGTCAAACTATGGCTACACCTTC. Translation gives CASSPGSNYGYTF.

This clone was counted a single time. V usage is TRBV5-1 and J usage is TRBJ2-7, with D possibly matching TRBD1 (6 bases). V was clipped by 0 bases and J by 0 bases, with 10 bases between them. The germline V gene has CDR1 SGHRS and CDR2 YFSETQ. The CDR3 has 15 residues. CDR3 DNA sequence: TGCGCCAGCAGCTTGGCTACAGGGAGCTCCTACGAGCAGTACTTC. Protein product: CASSLATGSSYEQYF.

The chain recombines TRBV2 with TRBJ1-6, with 10 bases fitting TRBD1. In germline, CDR1 is SNHLY, CDR2 FYNNEI. CDR3 length equals 13 residues. V lost 10 bases, J lost 9 bases, and 6 bases stayed unmatched. Here the CDR3 reads CATGRTGGSPLHF. The CDR3 coding sequence is TGTGCCACTGGCAGGACAGGGGGTTCACCCCTCCACTTT.

The rearrangement uses TRBV19 and TRBJ2-7; 10 bases are a match to TRBD1. CDR1 and CDR2 from the germline V gene are LNHDA and SQIVND (reference sequence). V gave up 5 bases and J gave up 3 bases; unmatched junction bases: 7. The CDR3 consists of 15 residues. The CDR3 DNA sequence: TGTGCCAGTAGTCACCCGGGACAGGGGAACTACGAGCAGTACTTC. Amino acids: CASSHPGQGNYEQYF.

The sample holds one count of this clone. The chain joins TRBV15 to TRBJ2-1; tentative D call: TRBD2 (5 bases). CDR1 is LNHNV and CDR2 is YYDKDF in the germline V gene (reference sequence). The CDR3 runs to 16 residues. The V gene lost 5 bases and the J gene lost 0 bases, with 14 bases spanning the gap. CDR3 sequence (DNA): TGTGCCACCAGCCGTTTCCTAGGGAGCTCCTACAATGAGCAGTTCTTC. Protein product: CATSRFLGSSYNEQFF.

This clone is a singleton in its sample. V usage is TRBV15 and J usage is TRBJ1-1; the D is unclear. The CDR3 spans 14 residues. Trimming cost V 0 bases and J 10 bases, with 15 bases left between them. Germline CDR1 reads LNHNV; CDR2 reads YYDKDF (reference sequence). The CDR3 protein is CATSREHSLTAAFF. In nucleotides, the CDR3 is TGTGCCACCAGCAGAGAGCACAGCCTAACCGCAGCTTTCTTT.

The chain is built from TRBV7-8 and TRBJ1-5; D might be TRBD1 (6 bases). Between the trimmed V and J ends, which lost 0 bases and 4 bases, there was a span of 16 bases. The CDR3 has 17 residues. The germline CDR1 and CDR2 sequences are SGHVS and FQNEAQ. In DNA form, the CDR3 reads TGTGCCAGCAGCTTAGCGGGGTCACAGGGCGGAAATCAGCCCCAGCATTTT. Amino acid sequence: CASSLAGSQGGNQPQHF.

The rearrangement uses TRBV4-3 and TRBJ1-6; D is uncertain. Trimming cost V 1 base and J 10 bases, with 14 bases left between them. Germline CDR1 LGHNA, CDR2 YSLEER. This CDR3 has 15 amino acids. CDR3 nucleotide sequence: TGCGCCAGCAGCCAAGCCCCGGGTAGAGGGTCACCCCTCCACTTT. Translated: CASSQAPGRGSPLHF.

This clone was detected only a few times. The chain combines TRBV7-9 with TRBJ2-1; unclear D gene. In germline, CDR1 is SEHNR, CDR2 FQNEAQ (reference sequence). The CDR3 spans 15 residues. V lost 6 bases to trimming and J lost 0 bases, with 12 bases between them. The CDR3 bases are TGTGCCAGCAGTCCTCCCCTGAGCTCCTACAATGAGCAGTTCTTC. Protein sequence: CASSPPLSSYNEQFF.

This rearrangement joins TRBV7-9 to TRBJ1-2, with D uncertain. From germline, CDR1 is SEHNR and CDR2 FQNEAQ (reference sequence). Deletions cut 1 base from V and 6 bases from J, with 12 bases between. The CDR3 is made up of 14 amino acids. The DNA for the CDR3 is TGTGCCAGCAGCTTAGATTCGGGGTGGAATGGCTACACCTTC. This encodes CASSLDSGWNGYTF. Full variable domain (outside the CDR3, taken from reference TRBV7-9 and TRBJ1-2): DTGVSQNPRHKITKRGQNVTFRCDPISEHNRLYWYRQTLGQGPEFLTYFQNEAQLEKSRLLSDRFSAERPKGSFSTLEIQRTEQGDSAMYLCASSLDSGWNGYTFGSGTRLTVV.

The V gene is TRBV7-2, the J gene TRBJ2-5, with 9 bases aligning to TRBD2. The V and J ends lost 2 bases and 7 bases, in that order; junction bases with no gene match: 5. Per germline, CDR1 SGHTA and CDR2 FQGNSA. This CDR3 spans 14 amino acids. CDR3 sequence (DNA): TGTGCCAGCAGCTTACGGGGACTAGCAGGGACCCAGTACTTC. Translating gives CASSLRGLAGTQYF.

The rearrangement joins TRBV6-2 or TRBV6-3 to TRBJ2-1; 16 positions agree with TRBD2. The CDR3 contains 18 residues. Germline-derived CDR1 and CDR2 are MNHEY and SVGEGT. V shed 0 bases and J 5 bases; nucleotides not matched to a gene: 4. CDR3 in amino acids: CASSYSLGTSGGDNEQFF. The CDR3 DNA sequence: TGTGCCAGCAGTTACTCATTAGGGACTAGCGGGGGGGACAATGAGCAGTTCTTC.

The chain couples TRBV28 to TRBJ2-2, with 8 bases lining up with TRBD2. The junction had 8 bases not matched to a gene; V was cut back by 8 bases and J by 6 bases. Germline V lookup: CDR1 MDHEN, CDR2 SYDVKM. The CDR3 runs 14 residues. The CDR3 protein is CASRGSGTAGELFF. In nucleotides, the CDR3 is TGTGCCAGCCGAGGTAGCGGGACGGCCGGGGAGCTGTTTTTT.